This TCR beta chain was captured by sequencing in a study of shared clonotypes between healthy human individuals. General study points: Clonotype sharing among donors likely depends on sequencing depth. It was the few donors that limited the genetic and exposure-history diversity represented.

Donors comprised healthy HIV-negative adults lacking recent acute infections or vaccinations. The assay used deep level. Here immunoSEQ multiplex PCR was the method, and the copy in TCRdb shows in-frame clones only, minus some. The table includes roughly 2 million clones, almost 96% detected once. About this clone: What it binds is not known.

Sequenced sample: naive CD4+ T cells sorted from blood. Documented subset: CD45RA+ positively selected. This sequence originates from a man aged 18 to 30 in good health.

The CDR3 DNA is TGTGCCAGCAGTTTAACGGGATCCGACAATGAGCAGTTCTTC. Its translation: CASSLTGSDNEQFF. The V and J genes are TRBV6-5 and TRBJ2-1; D possibly corresponds to TRBD2 (5 bases). Germline V gene data show CDR1 as MNHEY and CDR2 as SVGAGI. The CDR3 extends over 14 amino acids. V was cut by 4 bases and J by 5 bases, with 12 bases left in between.